The text below deals with one T cell receptor (beta chain). From germline, CDR1 is GTSNPN and CDR2 SVGIG (reference sequence). V lost 0 bases and J 7 bases, leaving 12 bases between the germline ends. CDR3 length: 13 residues. PCR involved 60 Vbeta and 13 Jbeta primers. The method was immunoSEQ multiplex PCR; TCRdb's version includes in-frame clones alone and lacks a portion of them. This table holds 85,000 to 110,000 clones. The sample comes from a study of cytomegalovirus exposure and HLA in healthy donors. The sequencing input was PBMCs. This chain joins TRBV30 and TRBJ2-5; D perhaps matches TRBD2 (6 bases). The TCR originated in a man between 40 and 49 years old in good health and CMV-seronegative. The CDR3 coding sequence is TGTGCCTGGAGTGTACTAGCATCAACGACCCAGTACTTC. Translating it yields CAWSVLASTTQYF.